The next 25 T cell receptor beta chains were all read from a single sample in a study of T cell responses to AZD1222 COVID-19 vaccine. Clones were sequenced by immunoSEQ multiplex PCR, and TCRdb holds only the in-frame ones, with some missing. There are about 120,000 clones in the sample; around 90% occur only once, and roughly 2.5% lies in the top ten. Material: peripheral blood, obtained 28 days after the second AZD1222 dose. The receptor set was obtained from an adult who received the AZD1222 COVID-19 vaccine.

This clone occurred a few times. This sequence joins TRBV19 and TRBJ1-5; D is unclear. The CDR3 has 15 residues. The V gene's germline CDR1 is LNHDA and CDR2 SQIVND (reference sequence). The germline V and J ends were trimmed by 6 bases and 0 bases, with 12 bases remaining between them. The CDR3 nucleotides are TGTGCCAGTAGCTTGACACCCTATAGCAATCAGCCCCAGCATTTT. It is translated as CASSLTPYSNQPQHF. Full variable domain (outside the CDR3, taken from reference TRBV19 and TRBJ1-5): DGGITQSPKYLFRKEGQNVTLSCEQNLNHDAMYWYRQDPGQGLRLIYYSQIVNDFQKGDIAEGYSVSREKKESFPLTVTSAQKNPTAFYLCASSLTPYSNQPQHFGDGTRLSIL.

The chain links TRBV5-1 to TRBJ2-5; 9 nucleotides align to TRBD1. Germline V CDR1 and CDR2: SGHRS, YFSETQ. CDR3 length: 15 amino acids. With V trimmed by 3 bases and J by 2 bases, 5 bases remained unmatched. The CDR3 loop is CASSSGQGPQETQYF. In DNA form, the CDR3 reads TGCGCCAGCAGCTCAGGACAGGGGCCACAAGAGACCCAGTACTTC.

This chain links TRBV10-2 with TRBJ2-2, with no clear D. Trimming stripped 0 bases from V and 5 bases from J, with 13 bases between. The CDR3 totals 16 residues. CDR1 and CDR2 from the germline V gene are WSHSY and SAAADI. The CDR3 protein is CASSESAGWGTGELFF. In DNA form, the CDR3 reads TGCGCCAGCAGTGAGTCGGCAGGTTGGGGAACCGGGGAGCTGTTTTTT.

The V and J genes are TRBV24-1 and TRBJ2-5; TRBD2 matches 13 bases. Germline CDR1 and CDR2: KGHDR and SFDVKD. The CDR3 is made up of 19 amino acids. V lost 4 bases to trimming and J lost 5 bases; unmatched junction nucleotides: 15. CDR3 coding DNA: TGTGCCACCAGTGACCCTGGGACTAGCGGGGCCCGGGGAGTTGAGACCCAGTACTTC. Its translation is CATSDPGTSGARGVETQYF.

The chain is built from TRBV4-2 and TRBJ2-3, with TRBD2 identical over 7 bases. This CDR3 region has 15 residues. V was clipped by 6 bases and J by 1 base; unmatched bases: 7. Germline V gives CDR1 LGHNA, CDR2 YNFKEQ. CDR3 bases: TGTGCCAGCAGGACGTATGCGGGGGGCACAGATACGCAGTATTTT. Protein product: CASRTYAGGTDTQYF.

As for this clone: This CDR3 is also generated by other DNA sequences in the sample. The V and J genes are TRBV7-8 and TRBJ2-7; D gene unclear. The CDR3 runs to 14 residues. V was pared by 0 bases and J by 3 bases, with 9 bases between. Germline CDR1 is SGHVS and CDR2 is FQNEAQ. Written as DNA, the CDR3 is TGTGCCAGCAGCTTAGCTGGGCAGATCTACGAGCAGTACTTC. Protein: CASSLAGQIYEQYF.

The V and J genes are TRBV6-5 and TRBJ2-3; 7 bases are shared with TRBD2. This CDR3 contains 13 residues. The junction had 3 bases not matched to a gene; V was cut back by 7 bases and J by 2 bases. Germline V gene data show CDR1 as MNHEY and CDR2 as SVGAGI. The CDR3 DNA reads as TGTGCCAGCACCCGGGGGGACACAGATACGCAGTATTTT. Translated: CASTRGDTDTQYF.

The chain employs TRBV7-2 and TRBJ1-4; possibly TRBD1 for D (6 bases). CDR3 length: 15 amino acids. In germline, CDR1 is SGHTA, CDR2 FQGNSA. Trimming pared 2 bases from V and 11 bases from J, leaving 18 bases between. Here the CDR3 DNA reads TGTGCCAGCAGCTTAAGGGGGGACGGAGTGTATAAACTGTTTTTT. Its translation: CASSLRGDGVYKLFF.

This clone appeared a single time. The chain links TRBV5-6 to TRBJ2-5; the D gene is possibly TRBD2 (6 bases). CDR1 is SGHDT, CDR2 YYEEEE, per germline. CDR3 size: 16 residues. V was trimmed by 2 bases and J by 1 base, leaving 15 bases between them. CDR3 bases: TGTGCCAGCAGCTTCGCTGGCGGGACCATCCAAGAGACCCAGTACTTC. Protein product: CASSFAGGTIQETQYF.

The chain recombines TRBV5-1 with TRBJ1-4; D may be TRBD1 (6 bases). Per the germline V gene, CDR1 is SGHRS and CDR2 is YFSETQ. V lost 4 bases to trimming and J lost 7 bases, with 17 bases between them. The CDR3 length is 15 residues. CDR3 protein: CASSRFGGPSEKLFF. The CDR3 region has the DNA TGCGCCAGCAGCCGATTCGGGGGGCCGAGTGAAAAACTGTTTTTT.

This chain joins TRBV20-1 and TRBJ1-1; D is unresolved. The CDR3 covers 11 residues. Germline CDR1 and CDR2: DFQATT and SNEGSKA (reference sequence). The V end lost 2 bases, the J end lost 3 bases, and 4 bases lay between the germline ends. CDR3 in amino acids: CSARPYTEAFF. CDR3 DNA: TGCAGTGCTAGACCTTACACTGAAGCTTTCTTT.

This chain joins TRBV5-8 and TRBJ2-7; possible D gene TRBD2, 6 bases. Trimming pared 2 bases from V and 3 bases from J, leaving 12 bases between. The V gene's germline CDR1 is SGHTS and CDR2 YDEGEE. The CDR3 runs to 14 residues. CDR3 loop: CASSFLGLNYEQYF. DNA for the CDR3: TGTGCCAGCAGCTTCCTGGGACTCAACTACGAGCAGTACTTC.

The chain recombines TRBV10-1 with TRBJ1-5; perhaps TRBD1 as D (5 bases). Germline CDR1 and CDR2: WNHNN and SYGVQD (reference sequence). Trimming removed 0 bases at V and 6 bases at J, with 9 bases between. CDR3 length: 14 amino acids. The CDR3 DNA is TGCGCCAGCAGTGAGTCAGGGGTCGGTCAGCCCCAGCATTTT. Residues: CASSESGVGQPQHF.

V gene TRBV3-1 (or the pseudogene TRBV3-2) combines with J gene TRBJ2-3; the match to TRBD2 covers 8 bases. Per the germline V gene, CDR1 is LGHDT and CDR2 is YNNKEL (reference sequence). CDR3 length equals 19 residues. V lost 1 base to trimming and J lost 6 bases; unmatched junction nucleotides: 18. CDR3 sequence: CASSQGLVGIAGTLDTQYF. In DNA form, the CDR3 reads TGTGCCAGCAGCCAAGGGTTGGTCGGGATAGCGGGAACACTCGATACGCAGTATTTT.

This chain connects TRBV12-3 or TRBV12-4 to TRBJ1-1; D gene uncertain. This CDR3 has 13 residues. The V and J ends lost 6 bases and 2 bases respectively, with 10 bases between them. CDR3 residues: CASSRWVNTEAFF. CDR3 sequence (DNA): TGTGCCAGCAGCAGGTGGGTCAACACTGAAGCTTTCTTT.

This chain links TRBV4-3 with TRBJ1-6; 8 nucleotides align to TRBD1. This CDR3 is 15 amino acids long. With V trimmed by 3 bases and J by 7 bases, 5 bases remained unmatched. CDR1 is LGHNA and CDR2 is YSLEER in the germline V gene. The CDR3 DNA reads TGCGCCAGCAGCCAGGCAGGGGGCCTCAATTCACCCCTCCACTTT. Residues: CASSQAGGLNSPLHF.

This chain uses TRBV4-1 with TRBJ2-2, with D possibly matching TRBD1 (5 bases). CDR3 length equals 15 residues. The germline V and J ends were trimmed by 1 base and 2 bases, with 8 bases remaining between them. Germline V gives CDR1 MGHRA, CDR2 YSYEKL. The CDR3 region has the DNA TGCGCCAGCAGCCAAGTTAGGGGAAACACCGGGGAGCTGTTTTTT. It specifies CASSQVRGNTGELFF.

The chain links TRBV9 to TRBJ2-3; D gene uncertain. The CDR3 is 14 residues long. Deletions cut 1 base from V and 4 bases from J, with 10 bases between. The germline V gene has CDR1 SGDLS and CDR2 YYNGEE. In nucleotides, the CDR3 is TGTGCCAGCAGCGTAACCTGGGTGGCAGATACGCAGTATTTT. This codes for CASSVTWVADTQYF.

This chain uses TRBV5-1 with TRBJ2-3; D may match TRBD1 or TRBD2 (6 bases each). Germline-derived CDR1 and CDR2 are SGHRS and YFSETQ. This CDR3 spans 16 amino acids. V was trimmed by 1 base and J by 1 base, leaving 13 bases between them. The CDR3 DNA reads as TGCGCCAGCAGCTTGCCAGGGGAGGTCGGCACAGATACGCAGTATTTT. Protein product: CASSLPGEVGTDTQYF.

The J gene is TRBJ1-2, the V gene TRBV7-2, with TRBD1 matching over 7 bases. Germline CDR1 reads SGHTA; CDR2 reads FQGNSA. This CDR3 is built from 13 residues. V dropped 2 bases and J dropped 4; count of bases not matched to a gene: 1. CDR3 coding DNA: TGTGCCAGCAGCTTATCAGGGGGCTATGGCTACACCTTC. The encoded protein is CASSLSGGYGYTF.

The chain carries TRBV14 and TRBJ1-2, with a weak D call TRBD1 (6 bases). CDR3 length: 14 amino acids. Trimming shortened V by 4 bases and J by 9 bases, and 18 bases separated the two germline ends. Germline values: CDR1 SGHDN, CDR2 FVKESK. DNA of the CDR3: TGTGCCAGCAGCCCTCGGACAGCTGCTGGGCGCTACACCTTC. This codes for CASSPRTAAGRYTF.

This clone turned up a few times. V and J are TRBV7-2 and TRBJ2-2; no firm D call. Germline V gene lookup returns CDR1 SGHTA and CDR2 FQGNSA. The CDR3 length is 15 residues. V was trimmed by 0 bases and J by 0 bases, leaving 5 bases between them. The CDR3 protein is CASSLAGSNTGELFF. DNA for the CDR3: TGTGCCAGCAGCTTAGCGGGGTCGAACACCGGGGAGCTGTTTTTT.

The chain couples TRBV15 to TRBJ1-1; D ambiguous. This CDR3 spans 18 amino acids. Trimming removed 0 bases at V and 6 bases at J, with 23 bases between. CDR1 LNHNV and CDR2 YYDKDF come from the germline V gene (reference sequence). CDR3 in amino acids: CATSRDPPSLVQSPEAFF. DNA of the CDR3: TGTGCCACCAGCAGAGATCCCCCATCACTGGTACAGAGCCCTGAAGCTTTCTTT.

This rearrangement joins TRBV7-6 to TRBJ2-5; the D gene is possibly TRBD1 (6 bases). Germline loops: CDR1 SGHVS, CDR2 FNYEAQ. Trimming pared 3 bases from V and 2 bases from J, leaving 13 bases between. This CDR3 comprises 15 residues. CDR3: CASSFTTGPQETQYF. The CDR3 nucleotides are TGTGCCAGCAGCTTTACGACAGGTCCGCAAGAGACCCAGTACTTC.

The chain couples TRBV6-6 to TRBJ2-2; D possibly corresponds to TRBD1 (6 bases). The V gene lost 7 bases and the J gene lost 4 bases, with 19 bases spanning the gap. Germline V CDR1 and CDR2: MNHNY, SVGAGI (reference sequence). CDR3 length: 16 residues. CDR3 loop: CASTTGFGRGTGELFF. The DNA of the CDR3 is TGTGCCAGCACTACAGGGTTTGGACGGGGCACCGGGGAGCTGTTTTTT.